The clone carrying this TCR beta chain occurred many times. The source of the sample is a study of regulatory T cells in long-lasting Graves disease. Study in general: Antithyroid drug use was under 3 months in newly diagnosed Graves' patients.

Time point indicated: newly diagnosed GD, antithyroid drugs for less than 3 months. Generation of the TCR library employed RNA extracted from PBMCs. The CDR3 contains 16 residues. V trimming: 7 bases; J trimming: 4 bases; junction bases outside the gene matches: 8. Assembly of TCR beta libraries relied on iRepertoire HTBI primers together with Arm-PCR of CDR3 regions. TCRdb reprocessed the multiplex PCR reads via MiXCR and lists one record per CDR3 protein. The sample carries under 450,000 distinct CDR3 sequences, about 12% recorded once. The sample was also linked to a second study, of T cells in Graves' hyperthyroidism and ophthalmopathy. That work states: Uncontrolled infections, other autoimmune diseases, pregnancy or lactation led to exclusion of patients.

The chain recombines TRBV12-3 or TRBV12-4 with TRBJ2-2; 11 positions match TRBD1. The source is a woman between 18 and 30 years old with Graves disease. Here the sequenced sample was peripheral blood mononuclear cells (PBMCs), taken at new diagnosis, from a patient treated with antithyroid drugs. CDR3 protein: CASTPWTGGSTGELFF. CDR3 sequence (DNA): TGTGCCAGCACCCCCTGGACAGGGGGCAGCACCGGGGAGCTGTTTTTT.